The sequence of this T cell receptor beta chain was determined in a study of regulatory T cells in long-lasting Graves disease. Arm-PCR with iRepertoire HTBI primers amplified the CDR3 regions for these TCR beta libraries. TCRdb recomputed calls from the multiplex PCR reads with MiXCR, one row per CDR3 protein. The sample records roughly 500,000 distinct CDR3 sequences, less than 25% being singletons. The time point is: persistent/refractory GD, antithyroid drugs over 5 years with positive TRAb. Researchers made the TCR library from RNA that was extracted from PBMCs. Trimming took 9 bases from V and 6 from J; bases not matched to a gene: 9. Germline CDR1 is SGHTA and CDR2 is FQGNSA. CDR3 length: 13 residues.

The receptor was derived from a female donor with Graves disease. The specimen was peripheral blood mononuclear cells (PBMCs), collected when the disease was refractory, from a patient treated with antithyroid drugs. The V gene is TRBV7-2, the J gene TRBJ2-7; 9 positions agree with TRBD2. The CDR3: CASRAGGLSEQYF. For the CDR3, the DNA is TGTGCCAGTCGGGCGGGAGGGTTGAGCGAGCAGTACTTC.